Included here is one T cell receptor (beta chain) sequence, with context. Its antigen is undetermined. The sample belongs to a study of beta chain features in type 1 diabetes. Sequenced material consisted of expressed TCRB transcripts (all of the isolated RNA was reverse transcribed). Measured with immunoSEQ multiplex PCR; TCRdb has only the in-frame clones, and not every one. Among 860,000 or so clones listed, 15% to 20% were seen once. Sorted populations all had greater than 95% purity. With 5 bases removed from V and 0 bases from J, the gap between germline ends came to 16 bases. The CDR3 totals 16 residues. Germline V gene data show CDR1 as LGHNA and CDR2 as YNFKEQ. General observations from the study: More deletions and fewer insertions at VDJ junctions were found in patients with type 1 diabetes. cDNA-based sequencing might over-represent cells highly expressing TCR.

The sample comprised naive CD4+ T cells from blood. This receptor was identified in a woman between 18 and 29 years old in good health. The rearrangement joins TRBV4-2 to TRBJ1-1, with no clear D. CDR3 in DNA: TGTGCCAGCAGCTCACTGGCCGCCGGGGTGAACACTGAAGCTTTCTTT. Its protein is CASSSLAAGVNTEAFF.